These 9 T cell receptor beta chains originate from one sample sequenced in a study of blood T cell repertoires in COVID-19. TCRdb keeps only in-frame clones here, not all; method: immunoSEQ multiplex PCR. The sample consists of 95,000 to 150,000 clones, 60% to 85% of them appearing once. The sample comprised peripheral blood. These receptors all come from a man in his sixties or seventies with acute or convalescent COVID-19.

This chain links TRBV11-3 with TRBJ2-7, with 9 bases aligning to TRBD1. After removal of 1 base from V and 3 bases from J, the junction contained 4 bases not matched to a gene. This CDR3 is 15 amino acids long. Germline assignment: CDR1 SGHNT and CDR2 YENEEA. The CDR3 DNA follows: TGTGCCAGCAGCTTAGGGACAGGGGTTATCTACGAGCAGTACTTC. Encoded protein: CASSLGTGVIYEQYF.

The genes are TRBV7-3 and TRBJ1-2; D remains ambiguous. There are 14 residues in the CDR3. Trimming pared 6 bases from V and 0 bases from J, leaving 11 bases between. Per germline, CDR1 SGHTA and CDR2 FQGTGA. CDR3 residues: CASREGRTNYGYTF. CDR3 DNA: TGTGCCAGCAGAGAGGGCAGAACTAACTATGGCTACACCTTC.

The rearrangement uses TRBV6-1 and TRBJ1-1; D unclear. CDR1 MNHNS and CDR2 SASEGT come from the germline V gene. Trimming pared 2 bases from V and 2 bases from J, leaving 6 bases between. The CDR3 has 13 residues. CDR3 protein: CASSERENTEAFF. The CDR3 DNA sequence: TGTGCCAGCAGTGAACGGGAAAACACTGAAGCTTTCTTT.

The chain links TRBV3-1 (or the pseudogene TRBV3-2) to TRBJ1-4; D may be TRBD1 (5 bases). CDR3 size: 15 residues. Trimming pared 4 bases from V and 2 bases from J, leaving 11 bases between. The germline CDR1 and CDR2 sequences are LGHDT and YNNKEL (reference sequence). CDR3 nucleotides: TGTGCCAGCAGCCTTCAGGGCTCCACTAATGAAAAACTGTTTTTT. Translation gives CASSLQGSTNEKLFF.

This chain uses TRBV27 with TRBJ1-4; the D gene is possibly TRBD1 (6 bases). Germline V gives CDR1 MNHEY, CDR2 SMNVEV (reference sequence). The CDR3 runs to 14 residues. Deletions cut 4 bases from V and 8 bases from J, with 14 bases between. CDR3 protein: CASSSQGLGEKLFF. The CDR3 nucleotides are TGTGCCAGCAGTTCTCAGGGGTTGGGCGAAAAACTGTTTTTT.

The rearrangement links TRBV30 to TRBJ1-3; 9 nucleotides line up with TRBD1. Germline V gene data show CDR1 as GTSNPN and CDR2 as SVGIG (reference sequence). The length of the CDR3 is 16 residues. Germline trimming cut 3 bases from V and 1 base from J; bases unmatched to any gene: 7. The CDR3 spells CAWRKVGQGSGNTIYF. Written as DNA, the CDR3 is TGTGCCTGGAGAAAGGTGGGACAGGGTTCTGGAAACACCATATATTTT.

This clone is a singleton in its sample. V and J are TRBV5-1 and TRBJ1-2; 9 bases match TRBD1. From germline, CDR1 is SGHRS and CDR2 YFSETQ. The CDR3 covers 15 residues. The V segment lost 3 bases and the J segment 4 bases; nucleotides outside the gene matches: 7. The CDR3: CASSYITGGSYGYTF. The CDR3 DNA sequence: TGCGCCAGCAGCTATATCACAGGGGGCAGCTATGGCTACACCTTC.

The chain combines TRBV6-2 or TRBV6-3 with TRBJ2-3; TRBD1 matches at 8 bases. V trimming: 5 bases; J trimming: 5 bases; junction bases outside the gene matches: 3. CDR3 length: 13 residues. Germline assignment: CDR1 MNHEY and CDR2 SVGEGT. The CDR3 sequence is CASSPDRGDTQYF. The CDR3 region has the DNA TGTGCCAGCAGTCCCGACAGGGGAGATACGCAGTATTTT.

The rearrangement joins TRBV5-4 to TRBJ2-3; a weak D match, TRBD1 (7 bases). V dropped 4 bases and J dropped 3 bases, with 15 bases sitting between them. Germline V lookup: CDR1 SGHNT, CDR2 YYREEE (reference sequence). This CDR3 comprises 15 residues. CDR3 sequence: CASSRGRQGTDTQYF. The CDR3 nucleotides are TGTGCCAGCAGCCGGGGGCGACAGGGTACAGATACGCAGTATTTT.